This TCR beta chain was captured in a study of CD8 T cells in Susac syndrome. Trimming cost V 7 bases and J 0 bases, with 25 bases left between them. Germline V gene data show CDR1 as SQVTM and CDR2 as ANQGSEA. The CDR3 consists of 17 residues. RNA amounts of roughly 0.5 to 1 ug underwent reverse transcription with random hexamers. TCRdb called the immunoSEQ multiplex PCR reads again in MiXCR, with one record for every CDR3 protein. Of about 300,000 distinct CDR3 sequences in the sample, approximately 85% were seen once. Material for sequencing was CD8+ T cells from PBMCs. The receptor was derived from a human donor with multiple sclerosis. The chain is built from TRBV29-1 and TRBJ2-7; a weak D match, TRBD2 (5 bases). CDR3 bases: TGCAGCGCCAACCCCGGTGGGAGCCCTGAAAGCTCCTACGAGCAGTACTTC. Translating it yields CSANPGGSPESSYEQYF.